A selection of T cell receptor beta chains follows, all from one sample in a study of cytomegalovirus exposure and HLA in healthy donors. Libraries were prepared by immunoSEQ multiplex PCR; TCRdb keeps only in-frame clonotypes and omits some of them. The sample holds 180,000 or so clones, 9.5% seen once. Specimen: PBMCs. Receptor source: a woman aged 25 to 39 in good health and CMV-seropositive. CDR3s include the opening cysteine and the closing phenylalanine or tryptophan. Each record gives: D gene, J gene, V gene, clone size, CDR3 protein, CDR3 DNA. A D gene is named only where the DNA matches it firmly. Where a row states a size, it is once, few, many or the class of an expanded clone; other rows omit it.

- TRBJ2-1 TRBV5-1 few CASSLALSAGPYNEQFF TGCGCCAGCAGCTTGGCGTTGTCGGCGGGACCCTACAATGAGCAGTTCTTC
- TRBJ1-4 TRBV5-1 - CASSLAGGREKLFF TGCGCCAGCAGCTTGGCCGGGGGTAGGGAAAAACTGTTTTTT
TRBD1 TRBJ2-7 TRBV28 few CASSPTPAGQGSYEQYF TGTGCCAGCAGTCCCACGCCAGCGGGACAGGGTTCCTACGAGCAGTACTTC
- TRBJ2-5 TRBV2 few CASKERFYQETQYF TGTGCCAGCAAAGAGCGGTTTTACCAAGAGACCCAGTACTTC
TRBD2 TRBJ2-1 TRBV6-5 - CASSYSGLADYNEQFF TGTGCCAGCAGTTACTCGGGACTAGCGGACTACAATGAGCAGTTCTTC
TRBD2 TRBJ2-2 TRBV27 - CASSWAGGLNTGELFF TGTGCCAGCAGCTGGGCGGGGGGACTCAACACCGGGGAGCTGTTTTTT
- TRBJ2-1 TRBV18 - CASSPTTGTPTYNEQFF TGTGCCAGCTCCCCTACTACCGGGACTCCCACCTACAATGAGCAGTTCTTC
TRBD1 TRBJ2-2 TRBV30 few CAWSVKISLVRGNGELFF TGTGCCTGGAGTGTTAAAATCTCCCTGGTCAGGGGGAACGGGGAGCTGTTTTTT
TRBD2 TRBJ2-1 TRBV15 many CATSRDRSGREQFF TGTGCCACCAGCAGAGATCGTAGCGGGAGAGAGCAGTTCTTC
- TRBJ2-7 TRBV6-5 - CASRRESSYEQYF TGTGCCAGCAGGAGGGAGTCGAGCTACGAGCAGTACTTC
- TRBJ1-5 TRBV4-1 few CASSQDQGAGNQPQHF TGCGCCAGCAGCCAAGATCAGGGCGCGGGCAATCAGCCCCAGCATTTT
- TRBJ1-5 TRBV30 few CAWRTGGNQPQHF TGTGCCTGGAGAACGGGGGGCAATCAGCCCCAGCATTTT
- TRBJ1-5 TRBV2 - CASSDGGRSGNQPQHF TGTGCCAGCAGTGATGGGGGCAGGTCGGGCAATCAGCCCCAGCATTTT
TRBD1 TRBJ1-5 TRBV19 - CASSLRGSGGHNQPQHF TGTGCCAGTAGTTTACGGGGTTCAGGGGGGCATAATCAGCCCCAGCATTTT
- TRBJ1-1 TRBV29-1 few CSVGRGLNTEAFF TGCAGCGTGGGGCGGGGACTGAACACTGAAGCTTTCTTT
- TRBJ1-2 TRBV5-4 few CASSPWTERNYGYTF TGTGCCAGCAGCCCTTGGACAGAACGGAACTATGGCTACACCTTC
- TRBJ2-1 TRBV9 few CASSVDPGSPYNEQFF TGTGCCAGCAGCGTAGATCCGGGATCCCCCTACAATGAGCAGTTCTTC
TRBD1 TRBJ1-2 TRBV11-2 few CASSQTGKFGYGYTF TGTGCCAGCAGCCAGACAGGGAAGTTTGGCTATGGCTACACCTTC
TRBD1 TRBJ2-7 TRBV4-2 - CASSHPFRDRGLYEQYF TGTGCCAGCAGCCACCCCTTCCGGGACAGGGGGCTTTACGAGCAGTACTTC
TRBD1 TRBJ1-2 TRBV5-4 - CAMEQGARKGYTF TGTGCCATGGAACAGGGGGCTCGGAAAGGCTACACCTTC
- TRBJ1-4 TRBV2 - CASSVGGASYEKLFF TGTGCCAGCAGTGTCGGGGGGGCTTCGTATGAAAAACTGTTTTTT
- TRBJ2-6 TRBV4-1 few CASSPPGAAGANVLTF TGCGCCAGCAGCCCGCCTGGGGCAGCTGGGGCCAACGTCCTGACTTTC
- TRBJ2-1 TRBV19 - CASSVGSAYNEQFF TGTGCCAGTAGTGTCGGGAGCGCCTACAATGAGCAGTTCTTC
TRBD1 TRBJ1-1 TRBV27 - CASRVGQENTEAFF TGTGCCAGCAGGGTGGGACAGGAGAACACTGAAGCTTTCTTT
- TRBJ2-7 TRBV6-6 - CASNGQWSSYEQYF TGTGCCAGCAACGGACAGTGGAGCTCCTACGAGCAGTACTTC
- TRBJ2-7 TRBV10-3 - CAIFLRRAQYF TGTGCCATCTTCCTCAGGCGTGCGCAGTACTTC
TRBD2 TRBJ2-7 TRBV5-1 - CASSLGAASGGYEQYF TGCGCCAGCAGCTTGGGGGCTGCTAGCGGGGGCTACGAGCAGTACTTC
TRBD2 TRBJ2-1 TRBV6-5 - CASSYGREGHNEQFF TGTGCCAGCAGTTACGGGCGGGAGGGCCACAATGAGCAGTTCTTC
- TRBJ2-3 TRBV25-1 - CASSPRLGGWPDTQYF TGTGCCAGCAGTCCCCGGTTAGGAGGGTGGCCAGATACGCAGTATTTT
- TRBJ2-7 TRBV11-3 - CASSLGPGEGEQYF TGTGCCAGCAGCTTAGGGCCAGGGGAAGGCGAGCAGTACTTC
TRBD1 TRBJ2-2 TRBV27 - CASSSKTGVTGELFF TGTGCCAGCAGTTCGAAGACAGGGGTTACCGGGGAGCTGTTTTTT
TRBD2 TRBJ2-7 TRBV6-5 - CASRPTSGPYEQYF TGTGCCAGCCGACCGACTAGCGGGCCATACGAGCAGTACTTC